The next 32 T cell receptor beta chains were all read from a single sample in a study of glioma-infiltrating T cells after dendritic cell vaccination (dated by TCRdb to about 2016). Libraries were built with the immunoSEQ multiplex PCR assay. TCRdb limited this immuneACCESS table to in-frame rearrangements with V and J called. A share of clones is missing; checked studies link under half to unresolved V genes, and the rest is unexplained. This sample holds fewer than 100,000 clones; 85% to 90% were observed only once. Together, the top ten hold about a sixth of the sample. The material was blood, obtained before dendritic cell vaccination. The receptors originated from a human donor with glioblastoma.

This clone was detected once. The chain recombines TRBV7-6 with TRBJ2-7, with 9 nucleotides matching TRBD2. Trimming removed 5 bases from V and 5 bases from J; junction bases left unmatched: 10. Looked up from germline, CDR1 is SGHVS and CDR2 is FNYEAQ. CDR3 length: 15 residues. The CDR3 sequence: CASSEVGGRADEQYF. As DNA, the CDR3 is TGTGCCAGCAGCGAGGTAGGCGGGAGGGCTGACGAGCAGTACTTC.

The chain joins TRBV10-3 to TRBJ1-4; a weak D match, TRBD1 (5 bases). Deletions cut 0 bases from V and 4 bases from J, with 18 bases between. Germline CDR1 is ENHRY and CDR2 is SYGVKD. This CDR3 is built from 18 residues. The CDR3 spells CAISESWARQDSNEKLFF. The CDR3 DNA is TGTGCCATCAGTGAGTCCTGGGCCAGACAAGACAGTAATGAAAAACTGTTTTTT.

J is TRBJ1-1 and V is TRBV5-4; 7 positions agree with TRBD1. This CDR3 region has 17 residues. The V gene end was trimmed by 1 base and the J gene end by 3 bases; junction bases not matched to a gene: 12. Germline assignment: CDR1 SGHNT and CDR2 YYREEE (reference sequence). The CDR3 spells CASSLPLKTGYDTEAFF. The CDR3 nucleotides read TGTGCCAGCAGCTTGCCCCTAAAGACAGGGTATGACACTGAAGCTTTCTTT.

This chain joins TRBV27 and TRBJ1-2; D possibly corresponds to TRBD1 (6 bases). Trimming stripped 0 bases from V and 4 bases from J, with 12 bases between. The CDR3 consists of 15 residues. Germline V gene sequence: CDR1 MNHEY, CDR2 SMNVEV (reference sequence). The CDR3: CASSLSMTGGYGYTF. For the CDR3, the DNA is TGTGCCAGCAGTTTATCCATGACAGGTGGCTATGGCTACACCTTC.

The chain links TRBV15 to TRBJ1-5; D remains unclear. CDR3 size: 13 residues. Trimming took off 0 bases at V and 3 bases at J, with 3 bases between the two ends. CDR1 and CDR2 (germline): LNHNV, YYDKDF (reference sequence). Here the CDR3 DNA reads TGTGCCACCAGCAGAGACCTCAATCAGCCCCAGCATTTT. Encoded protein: CATSRDLNQPQHF.

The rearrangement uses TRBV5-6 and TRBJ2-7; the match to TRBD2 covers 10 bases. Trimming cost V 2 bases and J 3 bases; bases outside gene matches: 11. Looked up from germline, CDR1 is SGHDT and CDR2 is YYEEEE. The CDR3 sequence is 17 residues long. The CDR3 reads CASSFGKLAGSYYEQYF. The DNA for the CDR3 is TGTGCCAGCAGCTTCGGAAAACTAGCGGGGTCTTACTACGAGCAGTACTTC.

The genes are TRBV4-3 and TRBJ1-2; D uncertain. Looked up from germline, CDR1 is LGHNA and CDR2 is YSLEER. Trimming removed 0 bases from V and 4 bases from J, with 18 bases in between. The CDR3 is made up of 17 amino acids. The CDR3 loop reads CASSQDYYVAVFYGYTF. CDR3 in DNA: TGCGCCAGCAGCCAAGATTATTATGTTGCGGTTTTCTATGGCTACACCTTC.

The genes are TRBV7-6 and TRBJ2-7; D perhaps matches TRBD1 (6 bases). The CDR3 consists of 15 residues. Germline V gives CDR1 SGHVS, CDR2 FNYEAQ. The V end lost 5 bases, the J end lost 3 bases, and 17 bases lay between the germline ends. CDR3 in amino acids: CASSHNSKQGYEQYF. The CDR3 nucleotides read TGTGCCAGCAGCCACAATAGTAAACAGGGCTACGAGCAGTACTTC.

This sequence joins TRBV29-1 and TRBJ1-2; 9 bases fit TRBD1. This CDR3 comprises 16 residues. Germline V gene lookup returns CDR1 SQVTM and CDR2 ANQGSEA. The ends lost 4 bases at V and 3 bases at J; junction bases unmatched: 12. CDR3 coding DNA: TGCAGCGTTGGCAGATCGGGACAGGGTGGTGACTATGGCTACACCTTC. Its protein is CSVGRSGQGGDYGYTF.

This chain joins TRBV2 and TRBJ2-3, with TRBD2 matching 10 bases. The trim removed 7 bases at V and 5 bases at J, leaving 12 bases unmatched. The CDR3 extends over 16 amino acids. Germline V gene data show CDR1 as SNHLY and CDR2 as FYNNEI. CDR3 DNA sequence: TGTGCCAGCATAATCCTAGCGGGGGACTACATAGATACGCAGTATTTT. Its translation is CASIILAGDYIDTQYF.

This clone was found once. In DNA form, the CDR3 reads TGTGCCAGCAGAGTACAGGGAAGTAGCACAGATACGCAGTATTTT. Its protein is CASRVQGSSTDTQYF. The V and J genes are TRBV6-1 and TRBJ2-3; perhaps TRBD1 as D (6 bases). Germline assignment: CDR1 MNHNS and CDR2 SASEGT. CDR3 length equals 15 residues. The V end was cut by 6 bases, the J end by 0 bases, with 13 bases between.

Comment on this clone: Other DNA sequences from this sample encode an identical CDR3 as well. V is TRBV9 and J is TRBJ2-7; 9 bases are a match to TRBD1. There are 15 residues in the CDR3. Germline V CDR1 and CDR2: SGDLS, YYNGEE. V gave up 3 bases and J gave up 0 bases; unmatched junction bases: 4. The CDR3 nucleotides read TGTGCCAGCAGCGGGGGGACAGGGTCCTCCTACGAGCAGTACTTC. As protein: CASSGGTGSSYEQYF.

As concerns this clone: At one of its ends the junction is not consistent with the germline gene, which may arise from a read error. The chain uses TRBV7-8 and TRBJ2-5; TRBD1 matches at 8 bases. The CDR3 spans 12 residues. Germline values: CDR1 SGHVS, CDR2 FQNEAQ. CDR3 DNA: TGTGCCAGCAGCTGGGACAGGTCGGACCACCACTTC. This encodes CASSWDRSDHHF.

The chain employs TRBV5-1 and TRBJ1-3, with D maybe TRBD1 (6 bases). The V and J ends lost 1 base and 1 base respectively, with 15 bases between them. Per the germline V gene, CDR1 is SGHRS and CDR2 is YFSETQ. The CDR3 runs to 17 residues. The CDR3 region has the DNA TGCGCCAGCAGCTTGTTAGGGGACAACATTTCTGGAAACACCATATATTTT. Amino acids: CASSLLGDNISGNTIYF.

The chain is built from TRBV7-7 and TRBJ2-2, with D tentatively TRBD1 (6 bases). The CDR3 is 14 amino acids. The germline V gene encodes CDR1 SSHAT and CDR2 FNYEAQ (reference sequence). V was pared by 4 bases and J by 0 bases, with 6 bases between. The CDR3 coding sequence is TGTGCCAGCAGCTCAGGGGCGAACACCGGGGAGCTGTTTTTT. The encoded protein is CASSSGANTGELFF.

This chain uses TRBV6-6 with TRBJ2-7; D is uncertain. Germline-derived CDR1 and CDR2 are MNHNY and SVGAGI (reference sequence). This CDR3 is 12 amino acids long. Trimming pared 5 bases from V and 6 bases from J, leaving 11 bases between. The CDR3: CASSLSVFEQYF. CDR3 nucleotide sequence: TGTGCCAGCAGTCTTAGTGTGTTCGAGCAGTACTTC.

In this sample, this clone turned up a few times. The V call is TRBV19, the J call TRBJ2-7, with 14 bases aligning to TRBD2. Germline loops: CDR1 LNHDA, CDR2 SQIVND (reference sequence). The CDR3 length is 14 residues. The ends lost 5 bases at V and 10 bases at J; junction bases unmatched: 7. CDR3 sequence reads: CASSLTSGGVPQYF. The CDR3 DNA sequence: TGTGCCAGTAGTTTGACTAGCGGGGGGGTTCCTCAGTACTTC.

The CDR3: CATSRGRLADTYEQYF. For the CDR3, the DNA is TGTGCCACCAGCAGAGGAAGACTAGCGGACACCTACGAGCAGTACTTC. The chain recombines TRBV15 with TRBJ2-7; 9 bases agree with TRBD2. Germline V gene lookup returns CDR1 LNHNV and CDR2 YYDKDF (reference sequence). The V segment lost 1 base and the J segment 2 bases; nucleotides outside the gene matches: 6. CDR3 size: 16 residues.

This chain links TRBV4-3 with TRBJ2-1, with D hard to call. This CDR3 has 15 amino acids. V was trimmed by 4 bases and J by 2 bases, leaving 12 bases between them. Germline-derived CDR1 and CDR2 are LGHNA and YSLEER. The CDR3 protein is CASSPTAPTYNEQFF. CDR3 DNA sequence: TGCGCCAGCAGCCCCACCGCGCCTACCTACAATGAGCAGTTCTTC.

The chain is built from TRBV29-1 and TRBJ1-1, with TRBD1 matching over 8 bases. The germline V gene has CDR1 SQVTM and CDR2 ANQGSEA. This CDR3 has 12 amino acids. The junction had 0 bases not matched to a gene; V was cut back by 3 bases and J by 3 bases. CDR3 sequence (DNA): TGCAGCGTTGACAGGGGGCACACTGAAGCTTTCTTT. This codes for CSVDRGHTEAFF.

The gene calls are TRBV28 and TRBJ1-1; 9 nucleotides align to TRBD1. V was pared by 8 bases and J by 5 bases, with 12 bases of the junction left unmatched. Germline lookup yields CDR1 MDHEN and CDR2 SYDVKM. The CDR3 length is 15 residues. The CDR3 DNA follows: TGTGCCAGCCCGGGACAGGGTAACGAGTGGACTGAAGCTTTCTTT. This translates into CASPGQGNEWTEAFF.

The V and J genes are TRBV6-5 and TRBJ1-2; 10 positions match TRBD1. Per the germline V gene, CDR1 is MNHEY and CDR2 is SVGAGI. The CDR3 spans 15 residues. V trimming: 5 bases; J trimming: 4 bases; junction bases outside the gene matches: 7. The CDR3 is CASSLRGQGIYGYTF. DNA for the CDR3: TGTGCCAGCAGTCTACGGGGACAGGGGATCTATGGCTACACCTTC.

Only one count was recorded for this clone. CDR3 loop: CASSLFLEYYGYTF. In DNA, the CDR3 is TGTGCCAGCAGCTTGTTCCTAGAGTACTATGGCTACACCTTC. The genes are TRBV5-4 and TRBJ1-2; D call uncertain. Trimming took off 1 base at V and 3 bases at J, with 10 bases between the two ends. The germline gives CDR1 SGHNT, CDR2 YYREEE (reference sequence). This CDR3 comprises 14 residues.

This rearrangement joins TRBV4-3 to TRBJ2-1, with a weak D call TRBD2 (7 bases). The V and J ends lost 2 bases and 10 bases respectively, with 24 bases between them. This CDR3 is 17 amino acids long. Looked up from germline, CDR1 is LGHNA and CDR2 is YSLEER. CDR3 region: CASSQIGGGAEFKEQFF. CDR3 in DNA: TGCGCCAGCAGCCAAATAGGAGGGGGGGCTGAGTTCAAGGAGCAGTTCTTC.

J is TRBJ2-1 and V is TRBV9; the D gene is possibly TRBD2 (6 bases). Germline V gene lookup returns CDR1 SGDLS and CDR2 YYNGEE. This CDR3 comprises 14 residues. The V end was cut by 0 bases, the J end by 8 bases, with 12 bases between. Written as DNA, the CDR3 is TGTGCCAGCAGCGTAGGGACTACTCCCTATGAGCAGTTCTTC. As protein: CASSVGTTPYEQFF.

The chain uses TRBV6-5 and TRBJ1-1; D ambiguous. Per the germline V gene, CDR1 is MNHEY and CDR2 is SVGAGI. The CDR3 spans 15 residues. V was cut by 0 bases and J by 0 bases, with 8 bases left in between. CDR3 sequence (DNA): TGTGCCAGCAGTTACTCTTGGGCTATGAACACTGAAGCTTTCTTT. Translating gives CASSYSWAMNTEAFF.

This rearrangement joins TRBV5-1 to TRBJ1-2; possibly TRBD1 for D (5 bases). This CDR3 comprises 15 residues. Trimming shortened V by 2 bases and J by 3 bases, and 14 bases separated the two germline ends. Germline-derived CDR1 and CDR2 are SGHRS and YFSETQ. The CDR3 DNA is TGCGCCAGCAGCTTAGGGACTATAGGGGACTATGGCTACACCTTC. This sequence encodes CASSLGTIGDYGYTF.

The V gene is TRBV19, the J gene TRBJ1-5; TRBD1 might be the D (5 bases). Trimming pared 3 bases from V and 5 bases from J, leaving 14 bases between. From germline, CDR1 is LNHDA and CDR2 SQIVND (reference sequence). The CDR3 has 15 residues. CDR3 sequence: CASSMDTHGDQPQHF. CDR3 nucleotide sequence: TGTGCCAGTAGTATGGACACACATGGCGATCAGCCCCAGCATTTT. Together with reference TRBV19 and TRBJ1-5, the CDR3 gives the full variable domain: DGGITQSPKYLFRKEGQNVTLSCEQNLNHDAMYWYRQDPGQGLRLIYYSQIVNDFQKGDIAEGYSVSREKKESFPLTVTSAQKNPTAFYLCASSMDTHGDQPQHFGDGTRLSIL.

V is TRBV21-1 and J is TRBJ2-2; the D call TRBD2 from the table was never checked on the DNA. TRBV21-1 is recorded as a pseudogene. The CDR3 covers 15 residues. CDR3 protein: CASNLSGGSGGELFF. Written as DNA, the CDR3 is TGTGCCAGCAACCTCAGCGGGGGGTCAGGCGGGGAGCTGTTTTTT.

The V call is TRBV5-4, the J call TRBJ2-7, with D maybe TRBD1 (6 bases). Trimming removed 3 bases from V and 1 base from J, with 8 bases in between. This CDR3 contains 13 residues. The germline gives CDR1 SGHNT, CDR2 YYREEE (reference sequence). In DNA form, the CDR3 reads TGTGCCAGCAGCTATGGACAGTCCTACGAGCAGTACTTC. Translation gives CASSYGQSYEQYF.

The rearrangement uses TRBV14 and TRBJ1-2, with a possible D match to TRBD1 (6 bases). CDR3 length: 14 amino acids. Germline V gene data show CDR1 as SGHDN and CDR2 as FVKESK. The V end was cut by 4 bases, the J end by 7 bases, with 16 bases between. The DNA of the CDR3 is TGTGCCAGCAGCCTCAGGGGTTTGTTTGGTGGCTACACCTTC. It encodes CASSLRGLFGGYTF.

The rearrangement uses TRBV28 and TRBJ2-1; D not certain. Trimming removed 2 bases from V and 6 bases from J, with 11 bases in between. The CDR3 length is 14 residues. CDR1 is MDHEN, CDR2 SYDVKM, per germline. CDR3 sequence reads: CASSLGSPLNEQFF. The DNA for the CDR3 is TGTGCCAGCAGTTTAGGTAGTCCTCTCAATGAGCAGTTCTTC.